This T cell receptor (beta chain) appears in the sequencing data of a study of cytomegalovirus exposure and HLA in healthy donors. In germline, CDR1 is MNHNS, CDR2 SASEGT. V lost 7 bases to trimming and J lost 10 bases, with 14 bases between them. CDR3 length equals 13 residues. The primer mix had 60 Vbeta and 13 Jbeta primers. Clones were sequenced by immunoSEQ multiplex PCR, and TCRdb holds only the in-frame ones, with some missing. The sample includes about 250,000 clones, more than 55% of them seen just once. Sequencing used PBMCs. The chain recombines TRBV6-1 with TRBJ1-6; D may be TRBD1 (5 bases). The sequence was collected from a female donor in good health and CMV-seronegative. CDR3 in DNA: TGTGCCAGCACGACGACAGTGGGATCACCCCTCCACTTT. Translation: CASTTTVGSPLHF.